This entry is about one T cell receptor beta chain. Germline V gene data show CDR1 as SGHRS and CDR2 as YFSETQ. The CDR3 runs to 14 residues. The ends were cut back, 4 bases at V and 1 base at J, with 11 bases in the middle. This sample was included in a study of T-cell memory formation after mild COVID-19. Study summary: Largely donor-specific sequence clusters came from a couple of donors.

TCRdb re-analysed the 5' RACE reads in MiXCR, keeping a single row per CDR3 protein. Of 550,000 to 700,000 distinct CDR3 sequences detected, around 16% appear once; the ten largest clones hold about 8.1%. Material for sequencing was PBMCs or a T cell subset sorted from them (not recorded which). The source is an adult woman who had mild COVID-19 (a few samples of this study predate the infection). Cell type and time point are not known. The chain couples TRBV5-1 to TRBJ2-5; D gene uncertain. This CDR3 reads CASSKEQIQETQYF. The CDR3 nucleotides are TGCGCCAGCAGCAAGGAACAGATCCAAGAGACCCAGTACTTC.